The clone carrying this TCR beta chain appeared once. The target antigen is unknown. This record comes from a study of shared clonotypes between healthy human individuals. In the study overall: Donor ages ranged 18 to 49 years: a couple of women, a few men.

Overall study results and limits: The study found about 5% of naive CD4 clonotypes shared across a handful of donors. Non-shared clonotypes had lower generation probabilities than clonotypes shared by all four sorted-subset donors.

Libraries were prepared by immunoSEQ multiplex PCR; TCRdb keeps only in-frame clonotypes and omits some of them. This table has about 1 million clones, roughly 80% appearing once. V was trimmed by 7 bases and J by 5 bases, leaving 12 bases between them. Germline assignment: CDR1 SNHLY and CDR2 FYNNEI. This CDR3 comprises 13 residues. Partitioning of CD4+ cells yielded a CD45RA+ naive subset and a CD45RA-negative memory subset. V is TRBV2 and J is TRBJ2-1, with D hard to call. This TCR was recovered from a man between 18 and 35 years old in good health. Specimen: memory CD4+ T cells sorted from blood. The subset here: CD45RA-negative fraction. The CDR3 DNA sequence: TGTGCCAGCAAGAGCTGGACCGACAATGAGCAGTTCTTC. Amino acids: CASKSWTDNEQFF.